The next 6 T cell receptor beta chains were all read from a single sample in a study of shared clonotypes between healthy human individuals (dated by TCRdb to between 2020 and 2021). The library was built by means of the immunoSEQ multiplex PCR assay. TCRdb provides this immuneACCESS table in a form limited to in-frame rearrangements. Some clones are lacking; in checked studies, under half of them reflect an unresolved V gene, and why the rest are absent is not known. The table for this sample lists hundreds of thousands of clones; around 78% of them were counted only once. Together, the top ten hold approximately 12% of the sample. The sample comprised PBMCs. Every receptor here comes from a woman aged 35 to 49 in good health. Some clones in this sample may be carry-over from other donors' samples.

The chain has TRBV11-2 and TRBJ2-1; TRBD2 matches 10 bases. Germline lookup yields CDR1 SGHAT and CDR2 FQNNGV. CDR3 length: 14 residues. Germline trimming cut 5 bases from V and 12 bases from J; bases unmatched to any gene: 10. The CDR3 loop reads CASSQGLAGDWQFF. The CDR3 nucleotides are TGTGCCAGCAGCCAAGGGCTAGCGGGAGACTGGCAGTTCTTC. Supplemented by reference TRBV11-2 and TRBJ2-1, the full variable domain reads EAGVAQSPRYKIIEKRQSVAFWCNPISGHATLYWYQQILGQGPKLLIQFQNNGVVDDSQLPKDRFSAERLKGVDSTLKIQPAKLEDSAVYLCASSQGLAGDWQFFGPGTRLTVL.

The chain combines TRBV6-6 with TRBJ1-3; 7 nucleotides align to TRBD1. The V gene's germline CDR1 is MNHNY and CDR2 SVGAGI (reference sequence). The CDR3 is 13 residues long. The V and J ends lost 11 bases and 13 bases, in that order; junction bases with no gene match: 17. The chain's CDR3 is CASSYDRVGSIYF. The CDR3 region has the DNA TGTGCCTCCAGTTACGACAGGGTGGGGTCTATATATTTT.

Only a few counts were recorded for this clone. The V and J genes are TRBV12-2 and TRBJ2-7; the D call TRBD1 from the table was never checked on the DNA. TRBV12-2 is a known pseudogene. The CDR3 spans 16 residues. For the CDR3, the DNA is TGTGCAAGTCGCCCCGAGGGGGAGTACGGGCGCTACGAGCAGTACTTC. The encoded protein is CASRPEGEYGRYEQYF.

The rearrangement uses TRBV28 and TRBJ1-6; TRBD1 matches 9 bases. V trimming: 7 bases; J trimming: 7 bases; junction bases outside the gene matches: 14. The germline V gene has CDR1 MDHEN and CDR2 SYDVKM. CDR3 size: 17 residues. CDR3 amino acids: CASTAGRNRGPNSPLHF. The DNA of the CDR3 is TGTGCCAGCACTGCGGGGCGAAACAGGGGGCCGAATTCACCCCTCCACTTT.

The chain is built from TRBV2 and TRBJ2-5; D is unresolved. The CDR3 spans 11 residues. V was cut by 7 bases and J by 5 bases, with 8 bases left in between. Germline V lookup: CDR1 SNHLY, CDR2 FYNNEI. CDR3 protein: CASTAKETQYF. The CDR3 DNA is TGTGCCAGCACGGCGAAGGAGACCCAGTACTTC.

The genes are TRBV30 and TRBJ1-1; D is unresolved. Germline V CDR1 and CDR2: GTSNPN, SVGIG (reference sequence). The germline V and J ends were trimmed by 3 bases and 0 bases, with 11 bases remaining between them. This CDR3 spans 14 amino acids. CDR3 nucleotides: TGTGCCTGGAGCAAAGTCAGCATGAACACTGAAGCTTTCTTT. This translates into CAWSKVSMNTEAFF.